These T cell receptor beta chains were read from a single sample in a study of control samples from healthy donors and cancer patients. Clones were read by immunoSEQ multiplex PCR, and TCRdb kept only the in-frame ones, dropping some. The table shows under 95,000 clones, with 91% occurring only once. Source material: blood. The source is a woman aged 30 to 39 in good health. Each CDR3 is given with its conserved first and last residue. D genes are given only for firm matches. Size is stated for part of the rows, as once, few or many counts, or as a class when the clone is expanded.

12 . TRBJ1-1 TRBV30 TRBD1 TGTGCCTGGAGCGGGGGACAGGCGGGAGCTTTCTTT CAWSGGQAGAFF
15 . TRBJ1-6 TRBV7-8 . TGTGCCAGCAGCCCGGTAGGGGCTTTGGGTTCACCCCTCCACTTT CASSPVGALGSPLHF
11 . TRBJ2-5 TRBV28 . TGTGCCAGCACCTATAAAGAGACCCAGTACTTC CASTYKETQYF
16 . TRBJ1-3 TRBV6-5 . TGTGCCAGCAGTTACTCGAACCCACACCTTGGAAACACCATATATTTT CASSYSNPHLGNTIYF
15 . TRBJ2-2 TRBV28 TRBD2 TGTGCCAGCAGTTTCAGCGGGGGGACCACCGGGGAGCTGTTTTTT CASSFSGGTTGELFF
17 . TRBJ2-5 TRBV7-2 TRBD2 TGTGCCAGCAGCTTAGTAGGGAGCGGGGGTTCTCAAGAGACCCAGTACTTC CASSLVGSGGSQETQYF
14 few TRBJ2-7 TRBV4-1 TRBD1 TGCGCCAGCAGCCGAACAGGGGTTGCTGGGGTGCAGTACTTC CASSRTGVAGVQYF
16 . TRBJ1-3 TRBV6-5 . TGTGCCAGCAGTTACTCCCTACAAGCGAGGGGAAACACCATATATTTT CASSYSLQARGNTIYF
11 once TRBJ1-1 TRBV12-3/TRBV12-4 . TGTGCCAGCAGTTCTACCACTGAAGCTTTCTTT CASSSTTEAFF
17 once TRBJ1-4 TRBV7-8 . TGTGCCAGCAGCCCGAGTCCCGGGGGGGTGCAGACCGAAAAACTGTTTTTT CASSPSPGGVQTEKLFF
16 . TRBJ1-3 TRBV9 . TGTGCCAGCAGCCGAATCGGACAATACTCTGGAAACACCATATATTTT CASSRIGQYSGNTIYF
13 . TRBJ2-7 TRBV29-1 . TGCAGCGTTGAAGCACAGGGAGGGCGCGAGCAGTACTTC CSVEAQGGREQYF
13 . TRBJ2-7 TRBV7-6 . TGTGCCAGCAGCTCGGACGGCGAATACGAGCAGTACTTC CASSSDGEYEQYF
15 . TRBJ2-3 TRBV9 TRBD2 TGTGCCAGCAGCGTAAGCGGGGGGGCCGGAGATACGCAGTATTTT CASSVSGGAGDTQYF
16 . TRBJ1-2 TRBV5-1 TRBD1 TGCGCCAGCAGCGCGGGGGACAGGGGGCGAGTAGAGGGCTACACCTTC CASSAGDRGRVEGYTF
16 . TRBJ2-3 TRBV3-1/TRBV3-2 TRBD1 TGTGCCAGCAGCGAACAGGGGGCCTTTCCCACAGATACGCAGTATTTT CASSEQGAFPTDTQYF
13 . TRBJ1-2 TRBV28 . TGTGCCACCCCTCATAAGGGGGGTAGTGGCTACACCTTC CATPHKGGSGYTF
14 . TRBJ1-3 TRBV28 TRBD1 TGTGCCAGCTTACAGGGGTTCTCTGGAAACACCATATATTTT CASLQGFSGNTIYF
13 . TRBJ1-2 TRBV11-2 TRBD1 TGTGCCAGCAGCTTGGGGACAGGGAATGGCTACACCTTC CASSLGTGNGYTF
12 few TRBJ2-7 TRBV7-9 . TGTGCCAGCAGCTTAGCGGCGCGGGAGCAGTACTTC CASSLAAREQYF
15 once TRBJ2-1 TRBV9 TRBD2 TGTGCCAGCAGCGTACTAGCGGCGACCTACAATGAGCAGTTCTTC CASSVLAATYNEQFF
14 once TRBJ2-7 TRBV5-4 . TGTGCCAGCAGCTCGGGGACGGATATCTACGAGCAGTACTTC CASSSGTDIYEQYF
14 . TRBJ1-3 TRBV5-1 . TGCGCCAGCAGCTTCGGGACCTCTGGAAACACCATATATTTT CASSFGTSGNTIYF
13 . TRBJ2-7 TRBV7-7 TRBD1 TGTGCCAGCAGCCGACAGGGGGAGGGCGAGCAGTACTTC CASSRQGEGEQYF
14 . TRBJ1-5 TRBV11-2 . TGTGCCAGCAACTTGTCGACAGACAATCAGCCCCAGCATTTT CASNLSTDNQPQHF
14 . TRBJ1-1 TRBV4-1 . TGCGCCAGCAGCCAAGATTGGATCACGGGAAAGGCTTTCTTT CASSQDWITGKAFF
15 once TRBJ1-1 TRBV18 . TGTGCCAGCTCATTGACCGGGACATTGAACACTGAAGCTTTCTTT CASSLTGTLNTEAFF
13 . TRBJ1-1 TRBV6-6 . TGTGCCAGCAGTCTATCATTGAACACTGAAGCTTTCTTT CASSLSLNTEAFF
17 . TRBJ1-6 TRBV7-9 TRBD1 TGTGCCAGCAGCTCCGGACAGGGGGCATCCTATAATTCACCCCTCCACTTT CASSSGQGASYNSPLHF
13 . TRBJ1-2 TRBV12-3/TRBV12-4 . TGTGCCAGCAGTCCGAGTGTTGGCTATGGCTACACCTTC CASSPSVGYGYTF
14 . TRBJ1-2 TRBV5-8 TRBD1 TGTGCCAGCAGCCCATGGGACAGGGGTCATGGCTACACCTTC CASSPWDRGHGYTF
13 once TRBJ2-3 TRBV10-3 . TGTGCCATCAGCCCCGGGACTGGAGATACGCAGTATTTT CAISPGTGDTQYF
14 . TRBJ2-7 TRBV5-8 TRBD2 TGTGCCAGCAACCGACTAGCGGGGCTCTACGAGCAGTACTTC CASNRLAGLYEQYF
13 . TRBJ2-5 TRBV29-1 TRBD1 TGCAGCGTCCTTGGGACAGACCAAGAGACCCAGTACTTC CSVLGTDQETQYF
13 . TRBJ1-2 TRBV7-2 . TGTGCCAGCAGCTTACAGGGGTCCTATGGCTACACCTTC CASSLQGSYGYTF
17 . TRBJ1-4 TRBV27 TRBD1 TGTGCCAGCAGTTTACATGGGACAGGCTCTTTCAGTGAAAAACTGTTTTTT CASSLHGTGSFSEKLFF
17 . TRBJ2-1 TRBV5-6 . TGTGCCAGCAGCAACCCCGGTCGGGGTCGACAAAGGAATGAGCAGTTCTTC CASSNPGRGRQRNEQFF
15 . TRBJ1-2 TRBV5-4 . TGTGCCAGCAGCTTGGATCCGGGTTTTTACTATGGCTACACCTTC CASSLDPGFYYGYTF
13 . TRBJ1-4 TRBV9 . TGTGCCAGCAGCCCCCGACAGAGTGAAAAACTGTTTTTT CASSPRQSEKLFF
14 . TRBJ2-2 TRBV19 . TGTGCCAGTAGTGGCCAGGGGTTCGCCGGGGAGCTGTTTTTT CASSGQGFAGELFF
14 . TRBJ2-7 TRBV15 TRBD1 TGTGCCACCAGCACTATGGGACAGGGCTACGAGCAGTACTTC CATSTMGQGYEQYF